The 31 T cell receptor beta chains below all came from one sample that was sequenced in a study of T cell clones after liver transplantation. Some clones are missing from TCRdb's copy, which holds only in-frame ones; the method was immunoSEQ multiplex PCR. Among about 75,000 clones listed, approximately 80% were seen once. The material was CD4+ T cells from blood, obtained roughly 50 months after liver transplant. Receptors originate from a human patient who received a liver transplant. Some T cells may be supplied by the graft donor.

The chain links TRBV7-2 to TRBJ2-5; D is unclear. The CDR3 is 13 residues long. Germline CDR1 and CDR2: SGHTA and FQGNSA. The ends were cut back, 5 bases at V and 5 bases at J, with 12 bases in the middle. CDR3: CASSPRVTETQYF. In DNA, the CDR3 is TGTGCCAGCAGCCCTCGGGTCACGGAGACCCAGTACTTC.

The genes are TRBV7-3 and TRBJ1-1, with D uncertain. CDR3 length equals 13 residues. V was pared by 2 bases and J by 0 bases, with 4 bases between. Germline assignment: CDR1 SGHTA and CDR2 FQGTGA. CDR3 residues: CASSLEMNTEAFF. As DNA, the CDR3 is TGTGCCAGCAGCTTAGAGATGAACACTGAAGCTTTCTTT.

The genes are TRBV6-1 and TRBJ2-5; no clear D. V was shortened by 1 base and J by 1 base, with 7 bases between the two germline ends. Per the germline V gene, CDR1 is MNHNS and CDR2 is SASEGT. The CDR3 is made up of 14 amino acids. The CDR3 reads CASSEGGIQETQYF. CDR3 coding DNA: TGTGCCAGCAGTGAAGGCGGAATCCAAGAGACCCAGTACTTC.

The V call is TRBV7-2, the J call TRBJ1-5; 8 bases map to TRBD1. Germline V gives CDR1 SGHTA, CDR2 FQGNSA. V shed 5 bases and J 6 bases; nucleotides not matched to a gene: 12. The CDR3 has 16 amino acids. The CDR3 nucleotides are TGTGCCAGCAGCCCGACAGGGGTGAAGGTGAGTCAGCCCCAGCATTTT. It encodes CASSPTGVKVSQPQHF.

The CDR3 loop is CASSKGRTYEQYF. In DNA, the CDR3 is TGTGCCAGCAGTAAGGGACGGACCTACGAGCAGTACTTC. V and J are TRBV6-5 and TRBJ2-7; possibly TRBD1 or TRBD2 for D (5 bases each). Germline assignment: CDR1 MNHEY and CDR2 SVGAGI. This CDR3 has 13 amino acids. With 5 bases removed from V and 2 bases from J, the gap between germline ends came to 10 bases.

The chain carries TRBV6-4 and TRBJ2-1; 10 bases line up with TRBD2. CDR1 is MRHNA, CDR2 SNTAGT, per germline. This CDR3 comprises 14 residues. J lost 4 bases, V lost 5 bases, and 2 bases had no gene match. The CDR3 here is CASSSSGRYNEQFF. As DNA, the CDR3 is TGTGCCAGCAGTTCTAGCGGGAGATACAATGAGCAGTTCTTC.

V usage is TRBV11-2 and J usage is TRBJ1-4; unclear D gene. V was pared by 3 bases and J by 3 bases, with 8 bases between. In germline, CDR1 is SGHAT, CDR2 FQNNGV. The CDR3 spans 14 residues. The CDR3 DNA sequence: TGTGCCAGCAGCTTTGGGTTAGCTAATGAAAAACTGTTTTTT. Translation gives CASSFGLANEKLFF.

The rearrangement uses TRBV18 and TRBJ2-3, with 7 positions matching TRBD1. Germline V gives CDR1 KGHSH, CDR2 LQKENI. V dropped 3 bases and J dropped 2; count of bases not matched to a gene: 5. There are 15 residues in the CDR3. The CDR3 nucleotides are TGTGCCAGCTCACCTGGGGGACAGTCCACAGATACGCAGTATTTT. It specifies CASSPGGQSTDTQYF.

The CDR3 coding sequence is TGCGCCAGCAGCCCGGGTATAGGCCACTACGAGCAGTACTTC. Amino acid sequence: CASSPGIGHYEQYF. The rearrangement links TRBV4-3 to TRBJ2-7; D not resolved. This CDR3 has 14 amino acids. Germline V CDR1 and CDR2: LGHNA, YSLEER. Between the trimmed V and J ends, which lost 4 bases and 3 bases, there was a span of 13 bases.

The rearrangement joins TRBV28 to TRBJ2-1; TRBD2 matches at 11 bases. The CDR3 is 15 residues long. CDR1 is MDHEN, CDR2 SYDVKM, per germline. V dropped 6 bases and J dropped 6; count of bases not matched to a gene: 7. The CDR3 region is CASSLLAGGRNEQFF. The DNA of the CDR3 is TGTGCCAGCAGCCTATTAGCGGGAGGGCGCAATGAGCAGTTCTTC.

This chain joins TRBV28 and TRBJ2-5, with 9 bases identical to TRBD2. The V gene end was trimmed by 5 bases and the J gene end by 7 bases; junction bases not matched to a gene: 2. This CDR3 spans 12 amino acids. Germline V lookup: CDR1 MDHEN, CDR2 SYDVKM. The CDR3 loop reads CASSLLAGTQYF. CDR3 DNA sequence: TGTGCCAGCAGTCTACTAGCGGGGACCCAGTACTTC.

The chain joins TRBV5-1 to TRBJ1-6; 8 bases match TRBD1. Germline V gene sequence: CDR1 SGHRS, CDR2 YFSETQ. The CDR3 is 15 amino acids. The trim removed 5 bases at V and 8 bases at J, leaving 9 bases unmatched. The CDR3 DNA reads TGCGCCAGCAGACCCGGACAGGGTGGGCATTCACCCCTCCACTTT. Translated: CASRPGQGGHSPLHF.

To note about this clone: The sample has other DNA sequences that encode this CDR3 too. The gene calls are TRBV4-3 and TRBJ2-5, with D possibly matching TRBD1 (6 bases). This CDR3 region has 13 residues. Germline V gene sequence: CDR1 LGHNA, CDR2 YSLEER. The ends were cut back, 4 bases at V and 1 base at J, with 7 bases in the middle. The CDR3 nucleotides read TGCGCCAGCAGCCGGACAGTCCAAGAGACCCAGTACTTC. It yields the protein CASSRTVQETQYF.

This clone is a singleton in its sample. J is TRBJ2-1 and V is TRBV9; D may be TRBD1 or TRBD2 (5 bases each). The germline gives CDR1 SGDLS, CDR2 YYNGEE. The CDR3 has 15 residues. Between the trimmed V and J ends, which lost 0 bases and 0 bases, there was a span of 7 bases. CDR3 region: CASSVVGGSYNEQFF. The CDR3 DNA reads TGTGCCAGCAGCGTAGTTGGGGGCTCCTACAATGAGCAGTTCTTC.

The chain has TRBV7-2 and TRBJ2-3, with D tentatively TRBD2 (6 bases). This CDR3 contains 16 residues. Trimming pared 1 base from V and 2 bases from J, leaving 13 bases between. Germline assignment: CDR1 SGHTA and CDR2 FQGNSA. The CDR3 spells CASSLVSGGYTDTQYF. CDR3 coding DNA: TGTGCCAGCAGCTTAGTTAGCGGAGGTTACACAGATACGCAGTATTTT.

This chain uses TRBV7-9 with TRBJ2-3; D is tentatively TRBD1 or TRBD2 (5 bases each). CDR3 length: 16 amino acids. Germline V lookup: CDR1 SEHNR, CDR2 FQNEAQ (reference sequence). V was trimmed by 2 bases and J by 0 bases, leaving 12 bases between them. CDR3 bases: TGTGCCAGCAGCTTACTCGGGACGGATAGCACAGATACGCAGTATTTT. It is translated as CASSLLGTDSTDTQYF.

The chain has TRBV7-2 and TRBJ2-6, with D perhaps assigned TRBD1 or TRBD2 (5 bases each). V dropped 0 bases and J dropped 0 bases, with 6 bases sitting between them. The CDR3 is 16 residues long. The germline CDR1 and CDR2 sequences are SGHTA and FQGNSA. CDR3 DNA: TGTGCCAGCAGCTTAGCCGGGGCCTCTGGGGCCAACGTCCTGACTTTC. Protein: CASSLAGASGANVLTF.

The rearrangement links TRBV6-1 to TRBJ1-2, with 7 bases matching TRBD1. Losses at the gene ends were 6 bases for V and 14 bases for J; bases not matched to a gene: 18. The V gene's germline CDR1 is MNHNS and CDR2 SASEGT. The CDR3 totals 14 residues. CDR3 protein: CASSPRTGRRFSTF. CDR3 DNA: TGTGCCAGCAGCCCGAGGACAGGCCGGAGGTTTTCGACCTTC.

This chain connects TRBV4-3 to TRBJ1-1, with D possibly being TRBD1 (6 bases). V lost 0 bases and J 11 bases, leaving 13 bases between the germline ends. Germline CDR1 and CDR2: LGHNA and YSLEER. CDR3 length equals 13 residues. CDR3: CASSQEGGGLAFF. DNA of the CDR3: TGCGCCAGCAGCCAAGAAGGAGGGGGGCTGGCTTTCTTT.

This clone was recorded only once. The CDR3 is CASSLLFRASGWGSYEQYF. Written as DNA, the CDR3 is TGTGCCAGCAGTTTACTCTTCCGGGCTAGCGGGTGGGGCTCCTACGAGCAGTACTTC. This rearrangement joins TRBV28 to TRBJ2-7; TRBD2 aligns across 8 bases. CDR1 and CDR2 (germline): MDHEN, SYDVKM. The CDR3 sequence is 19 residues long. V was pared by 2 bases and J by 0 bases, with 15 bases of the junction left unmatched.

The count of this clone is one. The V and J genes are TRBV5-6 and TRBJ2-5; perhaps TRBD2 as D (5 bases). Deletions cut 3 bases from V and 2 bases from J, with 14 bases between. In germline, CDR1 is SGHDT, CDR2 YYEEEE. The CDR3 spans 15 residues. CDR3 sequence (DNA): TGTGCCAGCAGCTGGCGGAGGCCTTTACAAGAGACCCAGTACTTC. It translates to CASSWRRPLQETQYF.

The chain combines TRBV28 with TRBJ2-1; 9 bases match TRBD2. The CDR3 contains 14 residues. Trimming at V came to 3 bases and at J to 7 bases, leaving 4 bases not matched to a gene. Germline CDR1 reads MDHEN; CDR2 reads SYDVKM. The DNA for the CDR3 is TGTGCCAGCAGTTTGGGACTAGCTCTTAATGAGCAGTTCTTC. This encodes CASSLGLALNEQFF.

V gene TRBV7-9 combines with J gene TRBJ2-6, with a tentative D call TRBD1 (7 bases). CDR1 is SEHNR and CDR2 is FQNEAQ in the germline V gene (reference sequence). Trimming pared 4 bases from V and 0 bases from J, leaving 13 bases between. The CDR3 loop spans 17 amino acids. The CDR3 protein is CASSSQGGSSGANVLTF. CDR3 nucleotides: TGTGCCAGCAGCTCCCAGGGGGGCAGCTCTGGGGCCAACGTCCTGACTTTC.

The chain recombines TRBV6-1 with TRBJ2-4; D call uncertain. The CDR3 covers 13 residues. Trimming removed 0 bases from V and 8 bases from J, with 8 bases in between. CDR1 is MNHNS, CDR2 SASEGT, per germline. The CDR3 reads CASSEAAQHIQYF. In nucleotides, the CDR3 is TGTGCCAGCAGTGAAGCCGCCCAGCACATTCAGTACTTC.

The chain employs TRBV2 and TRBJ2-3; D is possibly TRBD1 (6 bases). The CDR3 contains 14 residues. Per the germline V gene, CDR1 is SNHLY and CDR2 is FYNNEI. Trimming removed 8 bases at V and 0 bases at J, with 12 bases between. This CDR3 is CASRGQTSTDTQYF. The CDR3 bases are TGTGCCAGCCGCGGACAGACCAGCACAGATACGCAGTATTTT.

CDR3 DNA: TGTGCCAGCAGCGGGACTAGCGGGAGCCACGAGCAGTACTTC. Translated, it gives CASSGTSGSHEQYF. This sequence joins TRBV6-1 and TRBJ2-7, with 14 positions matching TRBD2. Germline assignment: CDR1 MNHNS and CDR2 SASEGT. The junction had 3 bases not matched to a gene; V was cut back by 6 bases and J by 5 bases. The CDR3 is made up of 14 amino acids.

The chain links TRBV5-6 to TRBJ2-5; the match to TRBD1 covers 7 bases. The CDR3 loop spans 17 amino acids. The germline V gene has CDR1 SGHDT and CDR2 YYEEEE. V lost 4 bases, J lost 4 bases, and 16 bases stayed unmatched. CDR3 amino acids: CASSPAFPAGGRETQYF. The DNA for the CDR3 is TGTGCCAGCAGCCCGGCATTCCCGGCAGGGGGTCGAGAGACCCAGTACTTC.

The V and J genes are TRBV5-1 and TRBJ1-1; D uncertain. Germline V lookup: CDR1 SGHRS, CDR2 YFSETQ. V lost 7 bases and J lost 0, with 10 bases in between. The CDR3 extends over 13 amino acids. CDR3 protein: CASFFQVNTEAFF. The DNA of the CDR3 is TGCGCCAGCTTTTTTCAAGTGAACACTGAAGCTTTCTTT.

The J gene is TRBJ1-1, the V gene TRBV5-1; TRBD1 matches at 8 bases. The V gene's germline CDR1 is SGHRS and CDR2 YFSETQ. Trimming removed 4 bases from V and 7 bases from J; junction bases left unmatched: 9. The CDR3 is 14 amino acids. The CDR3 reads CASSPSDRASEAFF. CDR3 DNA: TGCGCCAGCAGCCCTTCGGACAGGGCCAGTGAAGCTTTCTTT. The entire variable domain, with the rest obtained from reference TRBV5-1 and TRBJ1-1, is as follows: KAGVTQTPRYLIKTRGQQVTLSCSPISGHRSVSWYQQTPGQGLQFLFEYFSETQRNKGNFPGRFSGRQFSNSRSEMNVSTLELGDSALYLCASSPSDRASEAFFGQGTRLTVV.

The chain is built from TRBV2 and TRBJ1-1, with D perhaps matching TRBD1 (5 bases). The germline V gene has CDR1 SNHLY and CDR2 FYNNEI. This CDR3 comprises 14 residues. Trimming shortened V by 6 bases and J by 1 base, and 12 bases separated the two germline ends. The CDR3 DNA follows: TGTGCCAGCAGCTACGAAGGGACGAACACTGAAGCTTTCTTT. Translated: CASSYEGTNTEAFF.

The genes are TRBV6-4 and TRBJ2-3; D gene uncertain. With 3 bases removed from V and 0 bases from J, the gap between germline ends came to 10 bases. The CDR3 runs to 15 residues. In germline, CDR1 is MRHNA, CDR2 SNTAGT. For the CDR3, the DNA is TGTGCCAGCAGTGAGTCTCCTACTAGCACAGATACGCAGTATTTT. Translating gives CASSESPTSTDTQYF.